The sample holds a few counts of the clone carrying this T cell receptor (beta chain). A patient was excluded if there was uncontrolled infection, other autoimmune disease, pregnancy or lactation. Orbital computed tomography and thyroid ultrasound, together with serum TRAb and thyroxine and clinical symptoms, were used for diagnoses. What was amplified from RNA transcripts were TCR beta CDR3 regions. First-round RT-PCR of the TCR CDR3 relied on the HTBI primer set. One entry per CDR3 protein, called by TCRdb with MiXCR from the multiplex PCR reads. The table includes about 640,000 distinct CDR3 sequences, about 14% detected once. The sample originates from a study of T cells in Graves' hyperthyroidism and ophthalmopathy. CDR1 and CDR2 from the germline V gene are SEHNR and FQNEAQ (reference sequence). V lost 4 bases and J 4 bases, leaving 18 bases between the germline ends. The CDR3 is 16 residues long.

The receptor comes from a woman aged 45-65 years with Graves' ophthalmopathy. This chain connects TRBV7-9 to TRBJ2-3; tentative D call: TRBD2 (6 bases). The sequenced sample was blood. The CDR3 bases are TGTGCCAGCAGCTGGGGGACTTTCATAGTCCCAGATACGCAGTATTTT. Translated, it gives CASSWGTFIVPDTQYF.